These 20 T cell receptor beta chains were all obtained from the same sample, sequenced in a study of shared clonotypes between healthy human individuals. Sequencing used immunoSEQ multiplex PCR; TCRdb keeps in-frame clones, though not all of them. The data show 740,000 or so clones, with more than 70% seen just once and 1.5% to 2% held by the top ten. The sample consisted of memory CD4+ T cells sorted from blood. This sample's subset: CD45RA-negative fraction. The source of these receptors is a woman in her 30s in good health.

The chain links TRBV5-6 to TRBJ1-3; D remains unclear. The CDR3 totals 14 residues. The germline V gene encodes CDR1 SGHDT and CDR2 YYEEEE. The V and J ends lost 1 base and 7 bases respectively, with 12 bases between them. DNA for the CDR3: TGTGCCAGCAGCTTGTTCGAAGCGGCCAACACCATATATTTT. Protein sequence: CASSLFEAANTIYF.

This chain connects TRBV28 to TRBJ2-2; 8 bases match TRBD1. The CDR3 is 13 residues long. V gave up 10 bases and J gave up 5 bases; unmatched junction bases: 6. Germline assignment: CDR1 MDHEN and CDR2 SYDVKM. Here the CDR3 DNA reads TGTGCCACCGACAGGGGTTGGACCGGGGAGCTGTTTTTT. Protein: CATDRGWTGELFF.

V usage is TRBV5-1 and J usage is TRBJ2-3; TRBD1 matches at 7 bases. J gave up 2 bases and V 7 bases, and 10 bases lay outside the gene matches. The CDR3 sequence is 15 residues long. Germline V lookup: CDR1 SGHRS, CDR2 YFSETQ. CDR3 DNA sequence: TGCGCCAGCGGACCGGGACAGCAGACCACAGATACGCAGTATTTT. Translating it yields CASGPGQQTTDTQYF. The full variable domain, completed using reference TRBV5-1 and TRBJ2-3, is KAGVTQTPRYLIKTRGQQVTLSCSPISGHRSVSWYQQTPGQGLQFLFEYFSETQRNKGNFPGRFSGRQFSNSRSEMNVSTLELGDSALYLCASGPGQQTTDTQYFGPGTRLTVL.

J is TRBJ1-2 and V is TRBV7-6; D not certain. Trimming pared 7 bases from V and 2 bases from J, leaving 14 bases between. The CDR3 has 14 residues. Germline CDR1 reads SGHVS; CDR2 reads FNYEAQ. CDR3 region: CASTPTHENYGYTF. CDR3 nucleotide sequence: TGTGCCAGCACCCCAACCCACGAGAACTATGGCTACACCTTC.

The chain combines TRBV5-1 with TRBJ1-5; a weak D match, TRBD1 (5 bases). CDR3 length: 15 amino acids. From germline, CDR1 is SGHRS and CDR2 YFSETQ. The V end was cut by 4 bases, the J end by 0 bases, with 11 bases between. CDR3 DNA: TGCGCCAGCAGCCCCATGGGGGGTAGCAATCAGCCCCAGCATTTT. This encodes CASSPMGGSNQPQHF.

To note about this clone: Possible read error: a much larger clone is one base away. Other DNA sequences in this specimen translate into the identical CDR3. V gene TRBV7-9 combines with J gene TRBJ2-2; D not resolved. The V gene lost 5 bases and the J gene lost 4 bases, with 2 bases spanning the gap. The CDR3 is 11 residues long. Germline values: CDR1 SEHNR, CDR2 FQNEAQ (reference sequence). CDR3 nucleotides: TGTGCCAGCAGCCCCACCGGGGAGCTGTTTTTT. Encoded protein: CASSPTGELFF.

The V gene is TRBV29-1, the J gene TRBJ1-2, with D uncertain. The CDR3 runs to 13 residues. The germline gives CDR1 SQVTM, CDR2 ANQGSEA. With 7 bases removed from V and 5 bases from J, the gap between germline ends came to 17 bases. The CDR3 here is CSASTFSEYGYTF. The CDR3 DNA is TGCAGCGCTTCCACTTTTTCCGAATATGGCTACACCTTC.

CDR3 nucleotides: TGTGCCAGCAGTCGATACGTAGACTACGAGCAGTACTTC. This encodes CASSRYVDYEQYF. This chain uses TRBV27 with TRBJ2-7; D gene unclear. Trimming removed 5 bases from V and 3 bases from J, with 11 bases in between. CDR1 is MNHEY and CDR2 is SMNVEV in the germline V gene (reference sequence). The CDR3 loop spans 13 amino acids.

The chain joins TRBV18 to TRBJ2-7, with 7 positions matching TRBD1. Germline V gene data show CDR1 as KGHSH and CDR2 as LQKENI. The CDR3 length is 16 residues. With V trimmed by 4 bases and J by 1 base, 10 bases remained unmatched. In nucleotides, the CDR3 is TGTGCCAGCTCACTACGGACAGGCCCCACTTCCTACGAGCAGTACTTC. It is translated as CASSLRTGPTSYEQYF.

This chain joins TRBV7-2 and TRBJ2-3; 7 bases align to TRBD2. The CDR3 has 15 amino acids. J gave up 6 bases and V 7 bases, and 13 bases lay outside the gene matches. CDR1 is SGHTA and CDR2 is FQGNSA in the germline V gene. The CDR3 loop is CASKLGSGVGDTQYF. CDR3 coding DNA: TGTGCCAGCAAGCTTGGGAGCGGGGTGGGGGATACGCAGTATTTT. Drawing the rest from reference TRBV7-2 and TRBJ2-3, the complete variable domain is GAGVSQSPSNKVTEKGKDVELRCDPISGHTALYWYRQSLGQGLEFLIYFQGNSAPDKSGLPSDRFSAERTGGSVSTLTIQRTQQEDSAVYLCASKLGSGVGDTQYFGPGTRLTVL.

The chain is built from TRBV6-1 and TRBJ2-7; 9 nucleotides match TRBD1. V lost 5 bases and J lost 4; bases outside the gene matches: 6. Germline loops: CDR1 MNHNS, CDR2 SASEGT. The CDR3 is 14 amino acids. CDR3 coding DNA: TGTGCCAGCAGTCGCGACAGGGGGAGGTACGAGCAGTACTTC. It encodes CASSRDRGRYEQYF.

As to this clone: This could be a read error, since a much larger clone is one nucleotide away. The V gene is TRBV7-9, the J gene TRBJ2-7; possibly TRBD1 or TRBD2 for D (5 bases each). Trimming pared 6 bases from V and 3 bases from J, leaving 15 bases between. In germline, CDR1 is SEHNR, CDR2 FQNEAQ (reference sequence). The CDR3 totals 14 residues. The CDR3 spells CASRVRGDSYEQYF. CDR3 nucleotides: TGTGCCAGCAGAGTACGGGGAGACAGCTACGAGCAGTACTTC.

The chain recombines TRBV28 with TRBJ1-4, with a possible D match to TRBD1 (5 bases). V lost 5 bases to trimming and J lost 7 bases, with 17 bases between them. This CDR3 comprises 15 residues. Germline V gives CDR1 MDHEN, CDR2 SYDVKM. Written as DNA, the CDR3 is TGTGCCAGCAGTCAGCTACGGGAAAGGGGTGAAAAACTGTTTTTT. Translated, it gives CASSQLRERGEKLFF.

In DNA form, the CDR3 reads TGTGCCAGCAGTGAATGGGACAGAGTGTATAGCAATCAGCCCCAGCATTTT. It translates to CASSEWDRVYSNQPQHF. The chain employs TRBV6-1 and TRBJ1-5; 7 nucleotides match TRBD1. Germline V gives CDR1 MNHNS, CDR2 SASEGT. This CDR3 has 17 residues. The J segment lost 0 bases and the V segment lost 2 bases, leaving 7 bases of the junction unmatched.

This chain uses TRBV7-9 with TRBJ2-2; D is possibly TRBD1 (6 bases). Germline CDR1 is SEHNR and CDR2 is FQNEAQ (reference sequence). The CDR3 has 16 residues. V was pared by 5 bases and J by 4 bases, with 17 bases between. CDR3 amino acids: CASSPRGRDLTGELFF. For the CDR3, the DNA is TGTGCCAGCAGCCCCAGGGGCAGGGATCTCACCGGGGAGCTGTTTTTT. The full variable domain, in which reference TRBV7-9 and TRBJ2-2 provide the parts outside the CDR3, is DTGVSQNPRHKITKRGQNVTFRCDPISEHNRLYWYRQTLGQGPEFLTYFQNEAQLEKSRLLSDRFSAERPKGSFSTLEIQRTEQGDSAMYLCASSPRGRDLTGELFFGEGSRLTVL.

This sequence joins TRBV28 and TRBJ2-7, with a possible D match to TRBD2 (6 bases). Trimming stripped 5 bases from V and 0 bases from J, with 11 bases between. Germline CDR1 reads MDHEN; CDR2 reads SYDVKM. CDR3 size: 14 residues. The CDR3 coding sequence is TGTGCCAGCAGTACCCGGGGGAGCTCCTACGAGCAGTACTTC. Protein: CASSTRGSSYEQYF.

The genes are TRBV7-9 and TRBJ2-7; D possibly matches TRBD1 or TRBD2 (5 bases each). Germline V gene lookup returns CDR1 SEHNR and CDR2 FQNEAQ (reference sequence). This CDR3 is 17 amino acids long. Trimming took off 4 bases at V and 2 bases at J, with 21 bases between the two ends. In DNA, the CDR3 is TGTGCCAGCAGCTCGTGGCCGGGACCAACAACTCCCTACGAGCAGTACTTC. Protein sequence: CASSSWPGPTTPYEQYF.

This clone showed up just once. The chain uses TRBV6-5 and TRBJ2-2; D not certain. V was clipped by 3 bases and J by 5 bases, with 4 bases between them. The CDR3 has 12 residues. Germline CDR1 is MNHEY and CDR2 is SVGAGI. The CDR3 here is CASSYKTGELFF. CDR3 DNA sequence: TGTGCCAGCAGTTATAAGACCGGGGAGCTGTTTTTT.

The DNA for the CDR3 is TGCGCCAGCAGCCAGGGGAACTATGGCTACACCTTC. It codes for CASSQGNYGYTF. The chain employs TRBV5-1 and TRBJ1-2, with D possibly matching TRBD1 (6 bases). Trimming took off 4 bases at V and 2 bases at J, with 6 bases between the two ends. CDR1 SGHRS and CDR2 YFSETQ come from the germline V gene. The CDR3 consists of 12 residues.

This clone was seen a handful of times. V usage is TRBV19 and J usage is TRBJ2-1; the match to TRBD2 covers 10 bases. CDR1 is LNHDA, CDR2 SQIVND, per germline (reference sequence). V dropped 1 base and J dropped 6; count of bases not matched to a gene: 3. The CDR3 is made up of 15 amino acids. The DNA of the CDR3 is TGTGCCAGTAGTATAGGACTAGCGGGCCTCAATGAGCAGTTCTTC. It is translated as CASSIGLAGLNEQFF.